This record covers a single T cell receptor (beta chain). Its antigen remains unknown. Some clones are missing from TCRdb's copy, which holds only in-frame ones; the method was immunoSEQ multiplex PCR. The sample yields fewer than 200,000 clones, 91% seen once. The sample originates from a study of cytomegalovirus exposure and HLA in healthy donors. Study context: The approximately 110 validation repertoires used a platform that matched the one used for the approximately 700 first-cohort repertoires, as a later analysis reported.

Study-wide results and caveats: Approximately 160 TCR beta chains were listed as cytomegalovirus-associated.

Trimming pared 5 bases from V and 2 bases from J, leaving 10 bases between. The length of the CDR3 is 13 residues. Germline V lookup: CDR1 PRHDT, CDR2 FYEKMQ (reference sequence). V is TRBV13 and J is TRBJ2-7; no definite D call. The TCR sequence derives from a young woman in good health and CMV-seropositive. Sequenced material: PBMCs. The CDR3 here is CASSQLIAYEQYF. As DNA, the CDR3 is TGTGCCAGCAGCCAACTGATCGCCTACGAGCAGTACTTC.